In this sample, the clone carrying this TCR beta chain turned up a few times. Per the authors' pipeline: Amplification from reference gene primers served as the basis for estimated nucleated cell counts. Sequenced by immunoSEQ multiplex PCR; TCRdb stores in-frame clones only, minus some. The DNA was the basis for D and trimming; V, J and clone size are from that table. The sample yields over 200,000 clones, 83% seen once. The data were taken from a study of blood T cell repertoires in COVID-19. Study information: Acute and convalescent COVID-19 samples came from the United States, Italy and Spain. PBMCs, B-cell-depleted T cells, or T cells were the source of the cDNA or gDNA that made up the material.

This TCR was sampled from a woman in her fifties or sixties with acute or convalescent COVID-19. The specimen sequenced was peripheral blood.

This chain's CDR3 is CASSSLDRVNEQYF. The CDR3 DNA sequence: TGTGCCAGCAGCTCCCTGGACAGGGTCAACGAGCAGTACTTC. This chain uses TRBV5-8 with TRBJ2-7; the match to TRBD1 covers 8 bases. With V trimmed by 3 bases and J by 5 bases, 7 bases remained unmatched. CDR1 is SGHTS, CDR2 YDEGEE, per germline. The CDR3 length is 14 residues. Filled out from reference TRBV5-8 and TRBJ2-7, the complete variable domain reads EAGVTQSPTHLIKTRGQQATLRCSPISGHTSVYWYQQALGLGLQFLLWYDEGEERNRGNFPPRFSGRQFPNYSSELNVNALELEDSALYLCASSSLDRVNEQYFGPGTRLTVT.